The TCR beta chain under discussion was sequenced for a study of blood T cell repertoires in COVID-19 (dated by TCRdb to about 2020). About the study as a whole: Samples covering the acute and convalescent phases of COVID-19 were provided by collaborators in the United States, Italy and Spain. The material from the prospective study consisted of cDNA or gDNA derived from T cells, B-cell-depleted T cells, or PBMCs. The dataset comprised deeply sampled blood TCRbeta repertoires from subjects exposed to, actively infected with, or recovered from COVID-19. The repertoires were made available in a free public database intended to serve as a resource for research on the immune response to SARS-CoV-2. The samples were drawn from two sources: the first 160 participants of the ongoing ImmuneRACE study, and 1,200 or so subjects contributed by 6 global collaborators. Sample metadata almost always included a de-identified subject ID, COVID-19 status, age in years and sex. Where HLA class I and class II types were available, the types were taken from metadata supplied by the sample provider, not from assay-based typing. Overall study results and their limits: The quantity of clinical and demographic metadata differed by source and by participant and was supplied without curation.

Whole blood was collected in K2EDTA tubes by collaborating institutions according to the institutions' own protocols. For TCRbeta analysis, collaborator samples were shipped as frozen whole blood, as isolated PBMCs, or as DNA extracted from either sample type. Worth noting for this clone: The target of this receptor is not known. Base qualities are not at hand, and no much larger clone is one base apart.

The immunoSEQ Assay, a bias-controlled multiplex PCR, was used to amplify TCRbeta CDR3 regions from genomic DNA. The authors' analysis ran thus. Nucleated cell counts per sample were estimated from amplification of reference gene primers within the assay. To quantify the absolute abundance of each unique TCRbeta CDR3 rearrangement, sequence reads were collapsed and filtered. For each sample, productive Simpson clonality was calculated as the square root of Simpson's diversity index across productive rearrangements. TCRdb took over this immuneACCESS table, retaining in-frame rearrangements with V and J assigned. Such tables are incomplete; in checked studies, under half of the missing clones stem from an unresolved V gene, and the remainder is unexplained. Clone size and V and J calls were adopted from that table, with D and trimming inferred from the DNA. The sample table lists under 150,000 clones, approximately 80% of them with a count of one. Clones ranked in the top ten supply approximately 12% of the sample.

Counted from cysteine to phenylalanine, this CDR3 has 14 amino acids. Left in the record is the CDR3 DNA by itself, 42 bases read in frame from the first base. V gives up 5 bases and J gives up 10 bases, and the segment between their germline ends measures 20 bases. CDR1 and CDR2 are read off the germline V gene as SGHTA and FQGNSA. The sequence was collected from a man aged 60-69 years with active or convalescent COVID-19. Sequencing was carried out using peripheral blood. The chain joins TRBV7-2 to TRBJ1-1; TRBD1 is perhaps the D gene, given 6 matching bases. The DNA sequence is TGTGCCAGCAGCCGCCGGGCCCTCATAGGGGGAGCTTTCTTT. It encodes CASSRRALIGGAFF.